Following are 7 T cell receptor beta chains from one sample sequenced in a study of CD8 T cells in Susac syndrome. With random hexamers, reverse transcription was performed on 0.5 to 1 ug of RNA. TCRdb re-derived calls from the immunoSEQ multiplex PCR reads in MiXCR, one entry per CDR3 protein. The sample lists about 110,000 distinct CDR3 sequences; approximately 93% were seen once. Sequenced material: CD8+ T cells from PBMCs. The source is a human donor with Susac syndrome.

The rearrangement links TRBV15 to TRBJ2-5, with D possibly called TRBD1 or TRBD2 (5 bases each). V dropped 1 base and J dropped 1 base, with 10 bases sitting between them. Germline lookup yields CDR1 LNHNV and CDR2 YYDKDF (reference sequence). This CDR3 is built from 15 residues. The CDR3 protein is CATSRGRDPQETQYF. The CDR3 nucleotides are TGTGCCACCAGCAGAGGCCGGGACCCCCAAGAGACCCAGTACTTC. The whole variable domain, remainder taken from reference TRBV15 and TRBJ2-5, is DAMVIQNPRYQVTQFGKPVTLSCSQTLNHNVMYWYQQKSSQAPKLLFHYYDKDFNNEADTPDNFQSRRPNTSFCFLDIRSPGLGDTAMYLCATSRGRDPQETQYFGPGTRLLVL.

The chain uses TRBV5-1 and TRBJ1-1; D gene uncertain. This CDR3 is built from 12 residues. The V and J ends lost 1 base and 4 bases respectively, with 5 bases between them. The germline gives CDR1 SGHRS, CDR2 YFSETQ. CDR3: CASSLKGTEAFF. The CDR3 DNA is TGCGCCAGCAGCTTGAAGGGCACTGAAGCTTTCTTT.

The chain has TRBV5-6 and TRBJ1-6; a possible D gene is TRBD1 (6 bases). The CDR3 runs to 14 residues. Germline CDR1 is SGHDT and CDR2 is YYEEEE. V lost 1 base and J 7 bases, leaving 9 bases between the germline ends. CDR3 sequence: CASSLKDRNSPLHF. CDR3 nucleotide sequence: TGTGCCAGCAGCTTGAAGGACAGAAATTCACCCCTCCACTTT.

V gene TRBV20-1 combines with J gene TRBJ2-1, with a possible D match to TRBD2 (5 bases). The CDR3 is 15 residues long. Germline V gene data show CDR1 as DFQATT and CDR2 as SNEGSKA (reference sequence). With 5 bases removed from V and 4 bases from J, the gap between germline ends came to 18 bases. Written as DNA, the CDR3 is TGCAGTGCTTTTGCGGGCGAACTTAAATACAATGAGCAGTTCTTC. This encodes CSAFAGELKYNEQFF.

The CDR3 sequence is CASSSWDLYGYTF. The CDR3 nucleotides are TGTGCCAGCAGCTCGTGGGACCTGTATGGCTACACCTTC. This chain uses TRBV28 with TRBJ1-2, with D perhaps matching TRBD1 (5 bases). This CDR3 spans 13 amino acids. Germline values: CDR1 MDHEN, CDR2 SYDVKM. The V end lost 6 bases, the J end lost 5 bases, and 13 bases lay between the germline ends.

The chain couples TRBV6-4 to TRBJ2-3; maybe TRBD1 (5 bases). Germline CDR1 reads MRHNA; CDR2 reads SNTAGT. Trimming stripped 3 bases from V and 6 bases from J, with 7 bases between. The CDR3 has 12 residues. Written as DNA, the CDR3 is TGTGCCAGCAGTGATTCAGGGGATACGCAGTATTTT. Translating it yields CASSDSGDTQYF.

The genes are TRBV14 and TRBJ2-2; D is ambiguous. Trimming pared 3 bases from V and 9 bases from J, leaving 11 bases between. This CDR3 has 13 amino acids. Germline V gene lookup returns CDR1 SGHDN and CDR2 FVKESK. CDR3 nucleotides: TGTGCCAGCAGCCACCCCCCGGGCAGGGAGCTGTTTTTT. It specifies CASSHPPGRELFF.